The 17 T cell receptor beta chains listed next were all sequenced from one sample in a study of blood T cell repertoires in COVID-19. Measured with immunoSEQ multiplex PCR; TCRdb has only the in-frame clones, and not every one. The top ten clones hold roughly 8.3% of a sample with a few hundred thousand clones, more than 85% of them seen once. Sequencing was performed on PBMCs or T cells enriched from blood (not recorded which). The source is a man in his forties who had recovered from COVID-19.

The chain couples TRBV7-5 to TRBJ2-7; TRBD1 was called by the table and not checked on the DNA. TRBV7-5 is reported as a pseudogene. This CDR3 is built from 15 residues. In nucleotides, the CDR3 is TGTGCCAGAAGCGTGCGGGACAGGAATCCCTACGAGCAGTACTTC. Translation gives CARSVRDRNPYEQYF.

The chain has TRBV4-2 and TRBJ1-5, with D possibly matching TRBD1 (5 bases). Trimming pared 0 bases from V and 0 bases from J, leaving 15 bases between. Germline V CDR1 and CDR2: LGHNA, YNFKEQ. This CDR3 has 18 residues. CDR3 region: CASSQDIGGWDSNQPQHF. The CDR3, as DNA: TGTGCCAGCAGCCAAGATATCGGGGGGTGGGATAGCAATCAGCCCCAGCATTTT.

This sequence joins TRBV27 and TRBJ2-5; D ambiguous. With 5 bases removed from V and 5 bases from J, the gap between germline ends came to 21 bases. Germline values: CDR1 MNHEY, CDR2 SMNVEV (reference sequence). CDR3 length: 16 amino acids. The CDR3 coding sequence is TGTGCCAGCAGTCACTTTTATGGTAGTTCCTCGGAGACCCAGTACTTC. Protein sequence: CASSHFYGSSSETQYF.

CDR3 bases: TGTGCCAGCAGCCAAGAAATGCGACAGGCTCAGAATTCACCCCTCCACTTT. The encoded protein is CASSQEMRQAQNSPLHF. The J gene is TRBJ1-6, the V gene TRBV14, with D possibly matching TRBD1 (6 bases). V lost 0 bases to trimming and J lost 7 bases, with 16 bases between them. The V gene's germline CDR1 is SGHDN and CDR2 FVKESK. The CDR3 consists of 17 residues.

This sequence joins TRBV30 and TRBJ1-2; TRBD1 is a possible D gene (5 bases). Trimming pared 0 bases from V and 5 bases from J, leaving 13 bases between. In germline, CDR1 is GTSNPN, CDR2 SVGIG (reference sequence). CDR3 length: 14 amino acids. The CDR3 reads CAWSVRRQLYGYTF. In DNA form, the CDR3 reads TGTGCCTGGAGTGTACGTCGACAGCTGTATGGCTACACCTTC.

This clone was picked up a small number of times. The V and J genes are TRBV6-1 and TRBJ1-5; 9 bases agree with TRBD1. V trimming: 2 bases; J trimming: 11 bases; junction bases outside the gene matches: 16. Germline V gives CDR1 MNHNS, CDR2 SASEGT. CDR3 size: 17 residues. CDR3 in amino acids: CASSELELDRGPGSQHF. CDR3 DNA sequence: TGTGCCAGCAGTGAATTAGAACTGGACAGGGGCCCGGGTTCCCAGCATTTT.

This clone was seen only a few times. The V gene is TRBV4-2, the J gene TRBJ2-1; 7 bases are a match to TRBD2. The junction had 18 bases not matched to a gene; V was cut back by 2 bases and J by 2 bases. In germline, CDR1 is LGHNA, CDR2 YNFKEQ. The CDR3 extends over 20 amino acids. The CDR3 nucleotides read TGTGCCAGCAGCCAACACATTGGGGGATCTTCGGGAGGCACCTACAATGAGCAGTTCTTC. Its translation: CASSQHIGGSSGGTYNEQFF.

The chain is built from TRBV9 and TRBJ2-3; 10 bases agree with TRBD2. J was trimmed by 3 bases and V by 4 bases; bases with no gene match: 2. CDR1 and CDR2 (germline): SGDLS, YYNGEE. CDR3 length equals 14 residues. The chain's CDR3 is CASSPSGGTDTQYF. The CDR3 DNA is TGTGCCAGCAGCCCTAGCGGGGGTACAGATACGCAGTATTTT.

The V and J genes are TRBV18 and TRBJ1-5, with D uncertain. V lost 6 bases to trimming and J lost 0 bases, with 9 bases between them. This CDR3 spans 14 amino acids. From germline, CDR1 is KGHSH and CDR2 LQKENI. Here the CDR3 reads CASSGGFSNQPQHF. The CDR3 nucleotides are TGTGCCAGCTCGGGAGGGTTTAGCAATCAGCCCCAGCATTTT.

This clone has a single count. The rearrangement links TRBV15 to TRBJ2-3, with 11 bases lining up with TRBD2. Germline V gene data show CDR1 as LNHNV and CDR2 as YYDKDF (reference sequence). V was pared by 0 bases and J by 6 bases, with 2 bases of the junction left unmatched. The CDR3 is 15 amino acids. In DNA form, the CDR3 reads TGTGCCACCAGCAGAGACATAGCGGGGGGGGATACGCAGTATTTT. Its protein is CATSRDIAGGDTQYF. Full variable domain (remainder filled in from reference TRBV15 and TRBJ2-3): DAMVIQNPRYQVTQFGKPVTLSCSQTLNHNVMYWYQQKSSQAPKLLFHYYDKDFNNEADTPDNFQSRRPNTSFCFLDIRSPGLGDTAMYLCATSRDIAGGDTQYFGPGTRLTVL.

The chain couples TRBV7-9 to TRBJ2-2; 9 nucleotides match TRBD1. This CDR3 spans 18 amino acids. The germline V gene has CDR1 SEHNR and CDR2 FQNEAQ (reference sequence). V lost 1 base to trimming and J lost 4 bases; unmatched junction nucleotides: 10. CDR3: CASSLVPNRGRFTGELFF. CDR3 nucleotides: TGTGCCAGCAGCTTAGTCCCCAACAGGGGGCGATTCACCGGGGAGCTGTTTTTT.

The gene calls are TRBV7-2 and TRBJ1-1, with D hard to call. The CDR3 runs 17 residues. Germline V gene lookup returns CDR1 SGHTA and CDR2 FQGNSA. Trimming took off 2 bases at V and 1 base at J, with 17 bases between the two ends. CDR3 loop: CASSLPIRGRGNTEAFF. CDR3 nucleotide sequence: TGTGCCAGCAGCTTACCGATACGGGGTAGAGGGAACACTGAAGCTTTCTTT. Complete variable domain (other parts from reference TRBV7-2 and TRBJ1-1): GAGVSQSPSNKVTEKGKDVELRCDPISGHTALYWYRQSLGQGLEFLIYFQGNSAPDKSGLPSDRFSAERTGGSVSTLTIQRTQQEDSAVYLCASSLPIRGRGNTEAFFGQGTRLTVV.

The chain has TRBV13 and TRBJ1-1, with 8 bases lining up with TRBD1. V dropped 1 base and J dropped 5; count of bases not matched to a gene: 15. CDR3 length equals 18 residues. Germline assignment: CDR1 PRHDT and CDR2 FYEKMQ (reference sequence). DNA of the CDR3: TGTGCCAGCAGCTTAGCCCGGCCACTAGGACAGGGAGGAACTGAAGCTTTCTTT. It encodes CASSLARPLGQGGTEAFF.

The sample holds a few counts of this clone. This rearrangement joins TRBV4-2 to TRBJ2-7, with D unclear. Germline loops: CDR1 LGHNA, CDR2 YNFKEQ. The V end was cut by 0 bases, the J end by 4 bases, with 13 bases between. This CDR3 comprises 15 residues. The DNA for the CDR3 is TGTGCCAGCAGCCAAGAACGTCAGTTAATATACGAGCAGTACTTC. Translated: CASSQERQLIYEQYF.

The chain links TRBV9 to TRBJ2-3; 14 bases are a match to TRBD2. The V segment lost 3 bases and the J segment 1 base; nucleotides outside the gene matches: 4. There are 17 residues in the CDR3. Per the germline V gene, CDR1 is SGDLS and CDR2 is YYNGEE. The CDR3 region is CASSGTSGRSGTDTQYF. In nucleotides, the CDR3 is TGTGCCAGCAGCGGGACTAGCGGGAGGAGTGGCACAGATACGCAGTATTTT.

This clone was counted between two and nine times. The chain couples TRBV28 to TRBJ2-6; 9 positions agree with TRBD1. Trimming at V came to 10 bases and at J to 0 bases, leaving 10 bases not matched to a gene. This CDR3 comprises 17 residues. Germline V gives CDR1 MDHEN, CDR2 SYDVKM. The CDR3 DNA reads TGTGCCACCAACTCGGGACAGGGCAACTCTGGGGCCAACGTCCTGACTTTC. It codes for CATNSGQGNSGANVLTF.

The V gene is TRBV7-3, the J gene TRBJ1-6; 9 bases line up with TRBD1. Germline V gene data show CDR1 as SGHTA and CDR2 as FQGTGA. V was clipped by 5 bases and J by 6 bases; unmatched bases: 5. There are 15 residues in the CDR3. The CDR3: CASSRTDRGNSPLHF. The CDR3 DNA sequence: TGTGCCAGCAGCCGCACGGACAGGGGTAATTCACCCCTCCACTTT.